The clone carrying this TCR beta chain was recorded a few times. V lost 0 bases and J lost 5, with 12 bases in between. The germline V gene encodes CDR1 MRHNA and CDR2 SNTAGT. This CDR3 contains 15 residues. This sample was taken from a study of T cell changes during pregnancy in multiple sclerosis. Only in-frame clones appear in the TCRdb table, and some are missing; sequencing was by immunoSEQ multiplex PCR. The table shows about 17,000 clones, with roughly 83% occurring only once. The sequence was obtained from a female donor in good health, enrolled as a control in a pregnancy study. Sequencing was performed on CD8+ T cells from peripheral blood mononuclear cells, taken in the third trimester of pregnancy. This chain joins TRBV6-4 and TRBJ2-3; tentatively, D is TRBD1 (5 bases). CDR3 loop: CASSDSLGQGDTQYF. DNA for the CDR3: TGTGCCAGCAGTGACTCGTTAGGACAAGGAGATACGCAGTATTTT.